This TCR beta chain appears in the sequencing data of a study of spatial heterogeneity in lung cancer. Study results and caveats: One measure, the expanded intratumoral alpha and beta TCR count, tracked tumor mutation counts.

This clonotype was observed a handful of times. The antigen is not known. CDR1 is SGHAT, CDR2 FQNNGV, per germline. The CDR3 covers 15 residues. With 4 bases clipped from V and 3 bases from J, the junction kept 4 bases outside the gene matches. MiXCR was run by TCRdb on the 5' RACE reads, yielding one entry per CDR3 protein. The sample contains roughly 6,000 distinct CDR3 sequences, less than 20% of which appear only once. The time point is: sample taken at primary tumor resection. The donors comprised 70 to 85 untreated early-stage non-small cell lung cancer patients. The material was lung tumor tissue, obtained at surgery. The TCR was taken from a male donor with early-stage non-small cell lung cancer. The chain joins TRBV11-2 to TRBJ2-5, with 11 bases aligning to TRBD2. CDR3 in DNA: TGTGCCAGCAGCTCGGGGACTAGCGGAAAAGAGACCCAGTACTTC. It encodes CASSSGTSGKETQYF.